Listed below are T cell receptor beta chains from one sample, sequenced in a study of CD8 T cells in ankylosing spondylitis. TCRdb re-derived calls from the 5' RACE reads in MiXCR, one entry per CDR3 protein. This sample has 250,000 to 350,000 distinct CDR3 sequences, with around 7.6% found just once. The specimen sequenced was blood, either unsorted or a sorted T cell fraction (not recorded which). These receptors were obtained from a male donor with ankylosing spondylitis. Both conserved end residues are trimmed from each CDR3.

j_call v_call cdr3_aa
TRBJ1-3 TRBV29-1 SVEESDGNTIY
TRBJ2-1 TRBV12-3/TRBV12-4 ASSFARDNEQF
TRBJ2-1 TRBV12-3/TRBV12-4 ASEAGGSYNEQF
TRBJ2-4 TRBV30 ASTKNGLAGVGNIQY
TRBJ2-6 TRBV12-3/TRBV12-4 ASSFSMRESGANVLT
TRBJ2-2 TRBV7-6 ASSWTETGELF
TRBJ2-1 TRBV20-1 SALGVYEQF
TRBJ2-4 TRBV27 ASSFSSGEAKNIQY
TRBJ1-1 TRBV20-1 SDIGGTEAF
TRBJ1-5 TRBV6-5 ASSYWGDSNQPQH
TRBJ1-2 TRBV28 ASSNRGPFASPANYGYT
TRBJ2-1 TRBV20-1 SARDRLAGVNEQF
TRBJ2-5 TRBV20-1 SAYPGTTQETQY
TRBJ2-3 TRBV29-1 SVEDSGLGSTDTQY
TRBJ2-7 TRBV29-1 SVESDKSYEQY
TRBJ2-5 TRBV7-8 ASSWNSGVGETQY
TRBJ2-1 TRBV11-2 ASSLRTSGSWDEQF
TRBJ2-3 TRBV4-2 ASSKGLDVSPDTQY
TRBJ2-3 TRBV5-6 ASSLETSGRGVADTQY
TRBJ2-1 TRBV27 ASIPWGAGNEQF
TRBJ1-6 TRBV4-3 ASGQDIYNSPLH
TRBJ2-7 TRBV5-6 ASSLVLRSISYEQY
TRBJ2-7 TRBV7-8 ASSLDGQNEQY
TRBJ2-5 TRBV6-5 ASSYYSGSTIQETQY
TRBJ2-5 TRBV7-6 ASSWRPGEEETQY
TRBJ2-1 TRBV7-2 ASSLAVGQGYNEQF
TRBJ2-7 TRBV29-1 SVGGRGFHEQY
TRBJ2-7 TRBV5-6 ASSLASGSNYEQY
TRBJ2-2 TRBV20-1 SARRPSGGGANTGELF
TRBJ2-5 TRBV5-1 ASSTAGTSETQY
TRBJ2-1 TRBV6-1 ASSRNRPGTGVRNEQF
TRBJ1-1 TRBV7-2 ASSLKGQGIEAF
TRBJ2-7 TRBV11-1 ASHPAGTSYEQY
TRBJ2-7 TRBV5-1 ASSSTPTRSYEQY
TRBJ2-1 TRBV19 ASSIDLAAGGGNEQF
TRBJ2-1 TRBV12-3/TRBV12-4 ASSTGPQGSSYNEQF
TRBJ2-5 TRBV18 ASSLYTHQETQY
TRBJ1-4 TRBV6-5 ASSYYSPSQEKLF
TRBJ2-1 TRBV7-2 ASSLLGFDEQF
TRBJ2-7 TRBV25-1 ASSRRGGGSYEQY
TRBJ2-2 TRBV11-2 ASSLLLAPTGELF
TRBJ2-5 TRBV6-1 ASSDRLEETQY
TRBJ1-3 TRBV12-3/TRBV12-4 ASSPSRSGNTIY
TRBJ2-7 TRBV20-1 SAAGTSGRSYEQY
TRBJ2-7 TRBV6-5 ASSYETSREQY
TRBJ1-5 TRBV20-1 SAPGTEVNQPQH
TRBJ1-2 TRBV12-3/TRBV12-4 ASSLLTGDIYT
TRBJ2-1 TRBV4-1 ASSQVGTHNEQF
TRBJ2-1 TRBV5-5 ASGGVDRGIYNEQF
TRBJ2-4 TRBV28 ASSFPTGAKNIQY
TRBJ2-1 TRBV20-1 SAPIPPAYNEQF
TRBJ2-1 TRBV12-3/TRBV12-4 ASTIAEPSYNEQF
TRBJ2-1 TRBV5-1 ASSFEGSSYNEQF
TRBJ1-3 TRBV5-1 ASSPFGQGASGNTIY
TRBJ2-2 TRBV30 AWSRPGLANTGELF